The sequence of this T cell receptor (beta chain) was determined in a study of shared clonotypes between healthy human individuals. On the study more broadly: Researchers assigned three CD4 naive, three CD4 memory, two CD8 naive and one CD8 memory plate to each donor. Study-wide results and caveats: Larger richness was generally estimated for naive than memory subsets. At large depth, rarefaction still showed sorted-subset sequencing to be incomplete. Since donors were few, the genetic and exposure-history diversity represented was limited.

The protocol was immunoSEQ multiplex PCR, while the TCRdb copy is restricted to in-frame clones and leaves out a portion. The repertoire has hundreds of thousands of clones, about 95% of them found once; the top ten carry approximately 0.12%. Comment on this clone: What it recognizes is unknown.

Naive CD8 cells lacked CD45RO and underwent positive selection for CCR7, leaving out terminally differentiated effector memory CD45RA+ cells. The specimen was naive CD8+ T cells sorted from blood. This TCR was recovered from a woman aged 25 to 45 in good health.

CDR3 nucleotide sequence: TGTGCCAGTAGTATGGGGGGTTCGGGAAGCAATCAGCCCCAGCATTTT. Protein: CASSMGGSGSNQPQHF. V is TRBV19 and J is TRBJ1-5; the D gene is possibly TRBD1 (5 bases). Germline CDR1 LNHDA, CDR2 SQIVND (reference sequence). This CDR3 spans 16 amino acids. Trimming left V 3 bases short and J 1 base short, with 13 bases between.